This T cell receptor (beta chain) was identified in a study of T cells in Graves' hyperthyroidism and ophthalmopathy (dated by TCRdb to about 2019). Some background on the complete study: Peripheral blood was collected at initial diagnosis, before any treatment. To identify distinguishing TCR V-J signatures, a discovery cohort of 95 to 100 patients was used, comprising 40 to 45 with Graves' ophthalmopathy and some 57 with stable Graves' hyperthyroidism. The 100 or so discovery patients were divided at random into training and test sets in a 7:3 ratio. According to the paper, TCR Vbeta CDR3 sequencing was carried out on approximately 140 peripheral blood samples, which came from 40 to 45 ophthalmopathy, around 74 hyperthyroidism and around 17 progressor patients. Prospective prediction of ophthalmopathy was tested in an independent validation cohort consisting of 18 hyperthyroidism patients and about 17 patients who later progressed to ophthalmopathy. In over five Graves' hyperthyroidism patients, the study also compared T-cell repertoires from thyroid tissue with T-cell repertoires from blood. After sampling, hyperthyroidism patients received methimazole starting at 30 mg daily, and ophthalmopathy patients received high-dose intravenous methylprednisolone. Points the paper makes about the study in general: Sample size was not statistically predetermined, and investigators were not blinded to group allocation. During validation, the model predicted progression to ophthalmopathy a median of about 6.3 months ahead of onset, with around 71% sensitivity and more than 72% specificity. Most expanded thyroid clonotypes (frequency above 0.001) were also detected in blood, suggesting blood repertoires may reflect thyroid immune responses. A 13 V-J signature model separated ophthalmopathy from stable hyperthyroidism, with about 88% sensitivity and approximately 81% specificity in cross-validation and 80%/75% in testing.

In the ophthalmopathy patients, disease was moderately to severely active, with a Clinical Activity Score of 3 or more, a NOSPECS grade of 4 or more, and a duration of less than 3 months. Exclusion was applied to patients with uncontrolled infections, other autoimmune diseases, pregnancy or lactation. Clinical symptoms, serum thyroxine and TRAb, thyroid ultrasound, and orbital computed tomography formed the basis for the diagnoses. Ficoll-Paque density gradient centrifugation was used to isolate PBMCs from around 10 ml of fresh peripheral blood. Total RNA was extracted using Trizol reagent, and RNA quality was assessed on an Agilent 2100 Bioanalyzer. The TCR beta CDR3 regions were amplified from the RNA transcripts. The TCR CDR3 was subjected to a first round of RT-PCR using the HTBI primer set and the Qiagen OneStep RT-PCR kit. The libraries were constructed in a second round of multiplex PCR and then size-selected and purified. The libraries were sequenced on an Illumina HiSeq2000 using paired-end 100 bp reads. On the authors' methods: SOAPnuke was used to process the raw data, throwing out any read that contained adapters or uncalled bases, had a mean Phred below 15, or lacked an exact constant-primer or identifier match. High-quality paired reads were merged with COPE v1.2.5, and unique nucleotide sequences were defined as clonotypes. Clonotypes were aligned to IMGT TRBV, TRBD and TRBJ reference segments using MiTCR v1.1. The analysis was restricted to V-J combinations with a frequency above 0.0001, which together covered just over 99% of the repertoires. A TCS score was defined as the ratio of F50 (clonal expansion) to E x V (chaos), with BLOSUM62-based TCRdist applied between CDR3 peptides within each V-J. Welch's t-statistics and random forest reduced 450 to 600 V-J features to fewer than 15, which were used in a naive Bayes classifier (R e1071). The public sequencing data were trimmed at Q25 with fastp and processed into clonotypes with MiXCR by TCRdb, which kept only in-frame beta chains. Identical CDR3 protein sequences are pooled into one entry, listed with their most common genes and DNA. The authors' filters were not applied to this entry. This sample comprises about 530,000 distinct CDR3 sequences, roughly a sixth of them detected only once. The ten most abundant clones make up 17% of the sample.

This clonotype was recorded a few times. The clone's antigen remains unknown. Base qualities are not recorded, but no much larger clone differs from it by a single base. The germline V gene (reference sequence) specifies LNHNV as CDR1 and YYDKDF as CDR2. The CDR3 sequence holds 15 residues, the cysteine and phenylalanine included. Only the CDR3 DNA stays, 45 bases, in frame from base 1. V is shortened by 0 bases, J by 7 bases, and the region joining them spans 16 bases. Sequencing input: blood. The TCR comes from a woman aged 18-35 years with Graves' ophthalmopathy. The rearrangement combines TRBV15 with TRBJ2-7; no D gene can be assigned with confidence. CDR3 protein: CATSRDLADQWEQYF. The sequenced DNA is TGTGCCACCAGCAGAGATCTGGCGGACCAGTGGGAGCAGTACTTC.